This T cell receptor beta chain came from a study of Graves' ophthalmopathy and Graves' hyperthyroidism (dated by TCRdb to the late 2010s). For the study in its entirety: Stable hyperthyroidism was defined as no progression to ophthalmopathy within 18 months of follow-up. TCR beta repertoire signatures were used to distinguish Graves' ophthalmopathy from Graves' hyperthyroidism and to predict progression to ophthalmopathy. An independent validation cohort was composed of fewer than 20 hyperthyroidism patients and 15 to 17 patients who later progressed from hyperthyroidism to ophthalmopathy. To explore V-J signatures that separate ophthalmopathy from hyperthyroidism, a discovery set of more than 95 patients was enrolled, consisting of approximately 45 with ophthalmopathy and roughly 57 with stable hyperthyroidism. Once sampling was done, hyperthyroidism patients were given methimazole at a starting dose of 30 mg daily, while ophthalmopathy patients were given high-dose intravenous methylprednisolone. In five to seven hyperthyroidism patients, T-cell repertoires of thyroid tissue and blood were compared. In total, around 140 blood samples were TCR-sequenced: fewer than 50 ophthalmopathy, approximately 80 hyperthyroidism and about 17 hyperthyroidism-to-ophthalmopathy patients. Paper-wide results and their limitations: Most expanded thyroid clonotypes with a frequency above 0.001 also appeared in blood, which suggests that blood repertoires may reflect the immune response in the thyroid. In validation, the model predicted ophthalmopathy progression with more than 55% sensitivity and approximately 75% specificity; about a dozen predicted patients were CT-confirmed with GO in a median of approximately 6.5 months. Sample size was not predetermined statistically, and investigators were not blinded to group allocation. The 13-signature model separated ophthalmopathy from stable hyperthyroidism with roughly 89% sensitivity and approximately 83% specificity in cross-validation, and 80%/75% in the test set.

Hyperthyroidism patients were newly diagnosed, were aged 18 to 65 years, and had a disease duration under 2 months. Patients with other autoimmune diseases, uncontrolled infections, pregnancy or lactation were excluded. Clinical symptoms, serum thyroxine, TRAb, thyroid ultrasound and orbital computed tomography formed the basis of the diagnosis. Total RNA was extracted using Trizol reagent, and RNA quality was checked on an Agilent 2100 Bioanalyzer. For repertoire sequencing, TCR beta CDR3 regions were amplified from RNA transcripts. The first round of RT-PCR was done with HTBI primers and the Qiagen OneStep RT-PCR kit, and was followed by a second round of multiplex PCR, then size selection and purification. Libraries were sequenced paired-end with 100 bp reads on an Illumina HiSeq2000. Regarding the original processing steps: Reads were processed with SOAPnuke, discarding reads with adapters, uncalled bases, mean Phred below 15, or no exact constant-primer or identifier match. COPE v1.2.5 was used to merge high-quality paired reads. Each unique nucleotide sequence was defined as a clonotype, and clonotypes were aligned to IMGT TRB V, D and J references with MiTCR v1.1. The analysis was limited to V-J combinations with a frequency above 0.0001, which together covered 99.2% of repertoires. For each V-J combination, a TCR clonal expansion and chaos score was defined as the ratio of F50 clonal expansion to chaos observed in the TCRdist matrix. Welch's t-statistics and random forest were used to reduce features to about a dozen V-J combinations, which were fed into a naive Bayes classifier. The Morisita-Horn index was used to measure how similar the thyroid and blood repertoires were. The public reads were quality trimmed at Q25 with fastp and then assembled into clones with MiXCR by TCRdb, keeping productive beta chains. Every distinct CDR3 protein forms one entry, paired with its most common genes and DNA. These V and J calls derive from TCRdb rather than the authors' analysis. This sample comprises approximately 1.2 million distinct CDR3 sequences, about two fifths of them detected only once. In total, the top ten clones hold over 8.5% of the sample.

V is shortened by 4 bases, J by 7 bases, and the region joining them spans 14 bases. The CDR3 holds 14 amino acids from the cysteine to the phenylalanine. Solely the CDR3 DNA is kept, with 42 bases framed from the first base. The germline V gene (reference sequence) sets CDR1 to DFQATT and CDR2 to SNEGSKA. This clonotype was counted ten times or more. No antigen is known for it. No per-base quality is available; no much larger clone lies one base away. This TCR derives from an adult man with Graves' hyperthyroidism. Sequencing used peripheral blood or thyroid tissue (not recorded which). The rearranged segments are TRBV20-1 and TRBJ1-6, with the D segment identity uncertain. For the CDR3, the sequence is CSATDTSKNSPLHF. The nucleotide sequence is TGCAGTGCTACCGACACCAGTAAGAATTCACCCCTCCACTTT.